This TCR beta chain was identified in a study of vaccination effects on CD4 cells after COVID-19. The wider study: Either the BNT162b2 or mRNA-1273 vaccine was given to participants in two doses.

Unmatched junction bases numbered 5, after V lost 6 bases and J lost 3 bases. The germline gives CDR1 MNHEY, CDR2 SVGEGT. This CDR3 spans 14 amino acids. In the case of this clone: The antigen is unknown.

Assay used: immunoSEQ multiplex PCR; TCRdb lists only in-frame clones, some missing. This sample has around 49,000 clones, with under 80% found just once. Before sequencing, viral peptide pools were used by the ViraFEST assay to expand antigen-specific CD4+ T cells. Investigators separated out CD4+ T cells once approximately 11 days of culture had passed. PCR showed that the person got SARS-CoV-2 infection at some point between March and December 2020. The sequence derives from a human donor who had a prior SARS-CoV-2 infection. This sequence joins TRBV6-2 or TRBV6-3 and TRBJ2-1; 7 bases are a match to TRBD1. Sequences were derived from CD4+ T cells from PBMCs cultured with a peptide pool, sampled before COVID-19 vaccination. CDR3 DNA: TGTGCCAGCAGCCGACAGGGAGACTACAATGAGCAGTTCTTC. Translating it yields CASSRQGDYNEQFF.